The 27 T cell receptor beta chains reported below all come from one sample, sequenced in a study of shared clonotypes between healthy human individuals. Some clones are missing from TCRdb's copy, which holds only in-frame ones; the method was immunoSEQ multiplex PCR. The repertoire includes 2 million to 3 million clones, roughly 92% of them detected once, and 0.11% to 0.15% sits in the top ten. The specimen sequenced was naive CD4+ T cells sorted from blood. Documented subset: CD45RA+ positively selected. The receptor source for this set is a man aged 18 to 35 in good health.

The J gene is TRBJ1-2, the V gene TRBV5-1, with a tentative D call TRBD1 (5 bases). V was pared by 6 bases and J by 0 bases, with 15 bases between. The CDR3 runs 15 residues. CDR1 and CDR2 (germline): SGHRS, YFSETQ. As DNA, the CDR3 is TGCGCCAGCAAGACAGAGTCCTCTGCTAACTATGGCTACACCTTC. Residues: CASKTESSANYGYTF. Based on the CDR3 plus reference TRBV5-1 and TRBJ1-2, the full variable domain is KAGVTQTPRYLIKTRGQQVTLSCSPISGHRSVSWYQQTPGQGLQFLFEYFSETQRNKGNFPGRFSGRQFSNSRSEMNVSTLELGDSALYLCASKTESSANYGYTFGSGTRLTVV.

V usage is TRBV28 and J usage is TRBJ2-5; 10 bases match TRBD2. This CDR3 spans 17 amino acids. V shed 5 bases, J shed 10 bases, and the junction held 19 bases outside the gene matches. CDR1 and CDR2 (germline): MDHEN, SYDVKM. For the CDR3, the DNA is TGTGCCAGCAGTCCAGAGAGGGTAGCGGGGGGCCCCCAGATCCAGTACTTC. Translation: CASSPERVAGGPQIQYF.

The chain joins TRBV25-1 to TRBJ1-3; D is ambiguous. Germline V gives CDR1 MGHDK, CDR2 SYGVNS. The length of the CDR3 is 17 residues. The V end was cut by 4 bases, the J end by 4 bases, with 20 bases between. The CDR3 region is CASSGVSPWGEGNTIYF. CDR3 coding DNA: TGTGCCAGCAGTGGAGTATCGCCTTGGGGTGAAGGAAACACCATATATTTT. The full variable domain, its missing parts supplied by reference TRBV25-1 and TRBJ1-3, is EADIYQTPRYLVIGTGKKITLECSQTMGHDKMYWYQQDPGMELHLIHYSYGVNSTEKGDLSSESTVSRIRTEHFPLTLESARPSHTSQYLCASSGVSPWGEGNTIYFGEGSWLTVV.

The gene calls are TRBV12-5 and TRBJ2-7; no clear D. The V gene lost 6 bases and the J gene lost 2 bases, with 17 bases spanning the gap. The CDR3 length is 15 residues. Germline-derived CDR1 and CDR2 are LGHNT and FRNRAP. DNA of the CDR3: TGTGCTAGTGGCGCCAGTTGGCCCCTTACCTACGAGCAGTACTTC. Protein: CASGASWPLTYEQYF.

The rearrangement joins TRBV10-1 to TRBJ1-1; perhaps TRBD1 as D (6 bases). The CDR3 loop spans 15 amino acids. V was cut by 3 bases and J by 2 bases, with 13 bases left in between. Germline V gene data show CDR1 as WNHNN and CDR2 as SYGVQD (reference sequence). This CDR3 reads CASSDPGTPNTEAFF. DNA of the CDR3: TGCGCCAGCAGTGACCCCGGGACACCAAACACTGAAGCTTTCTTT.

With respect to this clone: Mismatch with germline at one junction end may stem from a read error. V and J are TRBV25-1 and TRBJ2-7; unclear D gene. Germline V gene lookup returns CDR1 MGHDK and CDR2 SYGVNS. The CDR3 extends over 14 amino acids. CDR3 amino acids: CASSVQNRVYGQYF. CDR3 nucleotides: TGTGCCAGCAGTGTTCAGAATAGGGTATACGGGCAGTACTTC.

Here the CDR3 reads CASSLGTSARSTFF. The CDR3, as DNA: TGTGCCAGCAGCCTCGGGACTAGCGCTCGAAGTACGTTCTTC. The chain carries TRBV6-1 and TRBJ2-1; 10 positions match TRBD2. V shed 6 bases, J shed 15 bases, and the junction held 14 bases outside the gene matches. Germline CDR1 MNHNS, CDR2 SASEGT. There are 14 residues in the CDR3.

CDR3 in amino acids: CASSFSAGSSYNSPLHF. For the CDR3, the DNA is TGTGCCAGCAGCTTTTCGGCAGGGAGCTCCTATAATTCACCCCTCCACTTT. This rearrangement joins TRBV7-2 to TRBJ1-6; possibly TRBD1 for D (5 bases). Between the trimmed V and J ends, which lost 3 bases and 0 bases, there was a span of 12 bases. The CDR3 consists of 17 residues. Per germline, CDR1 SGHTA and CDR2 FQGNSA.

The CDR3 here is CASSLDGIGYNEQFF. CDR3 in DNA: TGTGCCAGCAGCTTAGACGGGATCGGGTACAATGAGCAGTTCTTC. V gene TRBV7-2 combines with J gene TRBJ2-1, with D perhaps TRBD2 (5 bases). CDR3 length equals 15 residues. The V gene's germline CDR1 is SGHTA and CDR2 FQGNSA. Trimming removed 1 base from V and 4 bases from J, with 11 bases in between.

Of note for this clone: This CDR3 is also generated by other DNA sequences in the sample. The chain carries TRBV7-9 and TRBJ1-2; tentatively, D is TRBD1 (6 bases). The CDR3 is 15 amino acids. Germline CDR1 SEHNR, CDR2 FQNEAQ (reference sequence). With 1 base removed from V and 0 bases from J, the gap between germline ends came to 9 bases. The CDR3 sequence is CASSLEEGANYGYTF. The CDR3 region has the DNA TGTGCCAGCAGCTTAGAAGAGGGGGCTAACTATGGCTACACCTTC.

CDR3 coding DNA: TGTGCCAGCAGCTTCAGGTCGCGGGCAGGCACCGGGGAGCTGTTTTTT. This gives the protein CASSFRSRAGTGELFF. The rearrangement joins TRBV7-2 to TRBJ2-2; D possibly corresponds to TRBD2 (5 bases). Germline CDR1 SGHTA, CDR2 FQGNSA. CDR3 length equals 16 residues. V was clipped by 3 bases and J by 4 bases, with 15 bases between them.

The chain uses TRBV11-2 and TRBJ2-6; D unresolved. The CDR3 totals 13 residues. V was cut by 4 bases and J by 2 bases, with 3 bases left in between. Germline V CDR1 and CDR2: SGHAT, FQNNGV. CDR3 amino acids: CASSYAGANVLTF. CDR3 DNA: TGTGCCAGCAGCTATGCTGGGGCCAACGTCCTGACTTTC.

V usage is TRBV7-9 and J usage is TRBJ1-4; D gene uncertain. This CDR3 spans 16 amino acids. Trimming pared 6 bases from V and 5 bases from J, leaving 19 bases between. Per the germline V gene, CDR1 is SEHNR and CDR2 is FQNEAQ (reference sequence). The CDR3 DNA reads TGTGCCAGCAGTTTTAAAGGTGGCAGTGCCAATGAAAAACTGTTTTTT. It translates to CASSFKGGSANEKLFF.

The chain combines TRBV6-1 with TRBJ2-3; D gene unclear. CDR3 length equals 14 residues. V lost 2 bases, J lost 1 base, and 7 bases lay in between. The V gene's germline CDR1 is MNHNS and CDR2 SASEGT. This CDR3 reads CASSERIRTDTQYF. The DNA of the CDR3 is TGTGCCAGCAGTGAAAGGATACGCACAGATACGCAGTATTTT.

The chain couples TRBV18 to TRBJ2-2; no clear D gene. Germline V gives CDR1 KGHSH, CDR2 LQKENI. Trimming took 3 bases from V and 11 from J, leaving 13 bases between them. This CDR3 spans 13 amino acids. CDR3 protein: CASSPAARGELFF. CDR3 sequence (DNA): TGTGCCAGCTCACCCGCCGCGCGTGGAGAGCTGTTTTTT.

The V and J genes are TRBV18 and TRBJ1-5, with 9 nucleotides matching TRBD1. Germline trimming cut 5 bases from V and 4 bases from J; bases unmatched to any gene: 12. This CDR3 region has 17 residues. Germline V gives CDR1 KGHSH, CDR2 LQKENI. In DNA form, the CDR3 reads TGTGCCAGCTCAACCACAGGGGGCTCTCGCCCTAATCAGCCCCAGCATTTT. Its protein is CASSTTGGSRPNQPQHF.

In its sample, this clone was seen a few times. This chain uses TRBV10-3 with TRBJ2-7; 10 bases fit TRBD1. The V segment lost 4 bases and the J segment 6 bases; nucleotides outside the gene matches: 0. The CDR3 consists of 12 residues. CDR1 ENHRY and CDR2 SYGVKD come from the germline V gene. CDR3: CAISGTGGEQYF. In DNA, the CDR3 is TGTGCCATCAGTGGGACAGGGGGCGAGCAGTACTTC.

This clone is a singleton in its sample. The rearrangement links TRBV5-1 to TRBJ2-2; 7 nucleotides line up with TRBD1. This CDR3 region has 13 residues. V was clipped by 9 bases and J by 4 bases; unmatched bases: 6. Germline CDR1 SGHRS, CDR2 YFSETQ. As DNA, the CDR3 is TGCGCCAACCGACAGGGCACCACCGGGGAGCTGTTTTTT. Translated: CANRQGTTGELFF.

This chain joins TRBV19 and TRBJ2-5, with 11 bases identical to TRBD1. CDR3 length equals 14 residues. Germline V gene sequence: CDR1 LNHDA, CDR2 SQIVND (reference sequence). V shed 5 bases, J shed 4 bases, and the junction held 3 bases outside the gene matches. The CDR3 DNA is TGTGCCAGTAGTTTGGGGACAGGGGGAGAGACCCAGTACTTC. Translating gives CASSLGTGGETQYF.

The chain has TRBV7-2 and TRBJ2-5; no definite D call. Germline CDR1 is SGHTA and CDR2 is FQGNSA. Deletions cut 5 bases from V and 5 bases from J, with 21 bases between. This CDR3 is built from 16 residues. The CDR3 coding sequence is TGTGCCAGCAGCCTATACCTAGTACACCTCCTTGAGACCCAGTACTTC. Protein: CASSLYLVHLLETQYF. Using reference TRBV7-2 and TRBJ2-5 for the parts outside the CDR3, the full variable domain is GAGVSQSPSNKVTEKGKDVELRCDPISGHTALYWYRQSLGQGLEFLIYFQGNSAPDKSGLPSDRFSAERTGGSVSTLTIQRTQQEDSAVYLCASSLYLVHLLETQYFGPGTRLLVL.

Concerning this clone: The same CDR3 can be traced to other DNA sequences in this sample. The CDR3 DNA reads as TGTGCCAGCAGCTTAGGGGGAGGGTCAGATACGCAGTATTTT. Its protein product is CASSLGGGSDTQYF. V is TRBV5-4 and J is TRBJ2-3, with D possibly being TRBD2 (7 bases). CDR1 SGHNT and CDR2 YYREEE come from the germline V gene (reference sequence). The CDR3 extends over 14 amino acids. V dropped 2 bases and J dropped 4 bases, with 11 bases sitting between them.

The chain carries TRBV11-2 and TRBJ2-3; D might be TRBD1 or TRBD2, each matching 5 bases. CDR1 is SGHAT and CDR2 is FQNNGV in the germline V gene. Trimming stripped 5 bases from V and 0 bases from J, with 21 bases between. The CDR3 is 18 residues long. The chain's CDR3 is CASSRSGRLSSSTDTQYF. The CDR3 DNA sequence: TGTGCCAGCAGCCGATCGGGACGCTTATCGTCTAGCACAGATACGCAGTATTTT. Full variable domain (remainder filled in from reference TRBV11-2 and TRBJ2-3): EAGVAQSPRYKIIEKRQSVAFWCNPISGHATLYWYQQILGQGPKLLIQFQNNGVVDDSQLPKDRFSAERLKGVDSTLKIQPAKLEDSAVYLCASSRSGRLSSSTDTQYFGPGTRLTVL.

This clone was recorded only once. Other DNA sequences of this sample code for an identical CDR3. CDR3 nucleotides: TGTGCCAGCTCATCGACAGTCTCCTACGAGCAGTACTTC. This sequence encodes CASSSTVSYEQYF. The gene calls are TRBV18 and TRBJ2-7; D is possibly TRBD1 (5 bases). The CDR3 loop spans 13 amino acids. V was cut by 5 bases and J by 0 bases, with 8 bases left in between. The V gene's germline CDR1 is KGHSH and CDR2 LQKENI.

The gene calls are TRBV9 and TRBJ2-1, with unresolved D. The CDR3 contains 14 residues. Germline CDR1 and CDR2: SGDLS and YYNGEE. Trimming shortened V by 2 bases and J by 5 bases, and 11 bases separated the two germline ends. Written as DNA, the CDR3 is TGTGCCAGCAGCGTTAATTGGGCTCACAATGAGCAGTTCTTC. Amino acid sequence: CASSVNWAHNEQFF. The entire variable domain, with the rest obtained from reference TRBV9 and TRBJ2-1, is as follows: DSGVTQTPKHLITATGQRVTLRCSPRSGDLSVYWYQQSLDQGLQFLIQYYNGEERAKGNILERFSAQQFPDLHSELNLSSLELGDSALYFCASSVNWAHNEQFFGPGTRLTVL.

In regard to this clone: An end of the junction differs from the germline gene, which may be a read error. The same CDR3 also results from other DNA sequences found in this sample. The genes are TRBV28 and TRBJ2-2; D call uncertain. The CDR3 runs 12 residues. Germline CDR1 and CDR2: MDHEN and SYDVKM. The CDR3 DNA reads TGCGCCTCAAAACTGCAGACCGGGGAGCTGTTTTTT. The encoded protein is CASKLQTGELFF.

The chain recombines TRBV4-1 with TRBJ2-3; TRBD2 aligns across 7 bases. CDR1 is MGHRA and CDR2 is YSYEKL in the germline V gene. CDR3 length: 15 residues. Trimming at V came to 0 bases and at J to 3 bases, leaving 3 bases not matched to a gene. CDR3 nucleotide sequence: TGCGCCAGCAGCCAAGAAGCGGGGTGGACAGATACGCAGTATTTT. It yields the protein CASSQEAGWTDTQYF.

The chain is built from TRBV4-1 and TRBJ2-2, with 16 nucleotides matching TRBD2. V shed 4 bases, J shed 5 bases, and the junction held 7 bases outside the gene matches. The CDR3 consists of 18 residues. CDR1 and CDR2 from the germline V gene are MGHRA and YSYEKL. The CDR3 region has the DNA TGCGCCAGCAGCCTGGGACTAGCGGGAGGGCCTGGGACCGGGGAGCTGTTTTTT. It is translated as CASSLGLAGGPGTGELFF.